These 3 T cell receptor beta chains were sequenced from one sample in a study of cytomegalovirus exposure and HLA in healthy donors. This PCR relied on a set of 60 Vbeta primers and 13 Jbeta primers. Clones were sequenced by immunoSEQ multiplex PCR, and TCRdb holds only the in-frame ones, with some missing. The sample records roughly 100,000 clones, just over 70% being singletons. Input material: PBMCs. The receptors were gathered from a boy aged 5-17 years in good health and CMV-seronegative.

V is TRBV7-2 and J is TRBJ2-5, with 7 bases matching TRBD2. Unmatched junction bases numbered 5, after V lost 2 bases and J lost 5 bases. Germline V gene data show CDR1 as SGHTA and CDR2 as FQGNSA. The CDR3 spans 14 residues. CDR3 in DNA: TGTGCCAGCAGCTTAACCGGGACTACTGAGACCCAGTACTTC. Its translation: CASSLTGTTETQYF.

The chain combines TRBV28 with TRBJ2-7, with D possibly matching TRBD2 (6 bases). Germline V gene data show CDR1 as MDHEN and CDR2 as SYDVKM. The CDR3 covers 17 residues. Trimming removed 3 bases from V and 1 base from J, with 19 bases in between. The CDR3 sequence is CASSFPPGVAESYEQYF. The CDR3 coding sequence is TGTGCCAGCAGTTTTCCCCCGGGGGTAGCGGAATCCTACGAGCAGTACTTC.

CDR3 sequence: CASSEGSYTGTEAFF. The CDR3 DNA reads as TGTGCCAGCAGCGAGGGAAGTTATACGGGCACTGAAGCTTTCTTT. The rearrangement links TRBV5-6 to TRBJ1-1; D is ambiguous. Germline V gene sequence: CDR1 SGHDT, CDR2 YYEEEE. The CDR3 loop spans 15 amino acids. V was trimmed by 4 bases and J by 4 bases, leaving 17 bases between them.